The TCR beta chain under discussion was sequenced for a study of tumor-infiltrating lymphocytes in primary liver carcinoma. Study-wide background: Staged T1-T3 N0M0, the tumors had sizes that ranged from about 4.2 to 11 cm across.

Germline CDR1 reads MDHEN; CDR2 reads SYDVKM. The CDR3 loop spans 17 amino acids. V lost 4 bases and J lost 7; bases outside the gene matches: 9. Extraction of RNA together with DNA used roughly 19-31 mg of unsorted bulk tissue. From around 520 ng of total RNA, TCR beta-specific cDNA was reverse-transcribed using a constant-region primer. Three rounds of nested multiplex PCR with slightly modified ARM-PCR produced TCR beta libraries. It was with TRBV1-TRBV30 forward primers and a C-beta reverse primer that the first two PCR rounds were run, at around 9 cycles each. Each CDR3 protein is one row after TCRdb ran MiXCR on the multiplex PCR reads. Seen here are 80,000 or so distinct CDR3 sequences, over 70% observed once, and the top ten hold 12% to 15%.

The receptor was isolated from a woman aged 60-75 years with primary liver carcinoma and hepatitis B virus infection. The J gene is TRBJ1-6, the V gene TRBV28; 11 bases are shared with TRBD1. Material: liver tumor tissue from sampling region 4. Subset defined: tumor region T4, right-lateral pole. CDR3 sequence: CASSSHQGQGENSPLHF. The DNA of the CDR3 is TGTGCCAGCAGTTCCCACCAGGGACAGGGGGAGAATTCACCCCTCCACTTT.